These 24 T cell receptor beta chains were all obtained from the same sample, sequenced in a study of blood T cell repertoires in COVID-19 (dated by TCRdb to between 2020 and 2021). Library preparation employed the immunoSEQ multiplex PCR assay. TCRdb carries this immuneACCESS record with in-frame sequences only. Its versions omit some clonotypes, under half of them owing to an unresolved V gene in the studies checked, with the rest unexplained. The sample table contains about 160,000 clones; only one count was recorded for 75% to 85% of them. About 3.7% of the sample comes from the top ten. Sequencing was done on a sample of PBMCs or T cells enriched from blood (not recorded which). The receptors derive from a woman between 55 and 75 years old who had recovered from COVID-19.

V usage is TRBV7-2 and J usage is TRBJ2-7; the match to TRBD1 covers 9 bases. V lost 5 bases and J lost 0; bases outside the gene matches: 5. CDR3 size: 15 residues. From germline, CDR1 is SGHTA and CDR2 FQGNSA. CDR3 nucleotides: TGTGCCAGCAGCCAAAGGGACAGGGCCTCCTACGAGCAGTACTTC. This translates into CASSQRDRASYEQYF.

The J gene is TRBJ1-2, the V gene TRBV18, with 10 nucleotides matching TRBD1. This CDR3 has 15 residues. Germline CDR1 and CDR2: KGHSH and LQKENI. V lost 5 bases, J lost 2 bases, and 5 bases stayed unmatched. The CDR3 spells CASSSPGQGNYGYTF. In nucleotides, the CDR3 is TGTGCCAGCTCATCTCCGGGACAGGGGAACTATGGCTACACCTTC.

The chain joins TRBV6-5 to TRBJ1-2; D perhaps matches TRBD1 (6 bases). The CDR3 length is 15 residues. In germline, CDR1 is MNHEY, CDR2 SVGAGI. Trimming took 0 bases from V and 6 from J, leaving 14 bases between them. This chain's CDR3 is CASSYSTRGSDGYTF. As DNA, the CDR3 is TGTGCCAGCAGTTACTCGACCAGGGGTAGTGATGGCTACACCTTC.

The chain joins TRBV7-8 to TRBJ1-1; D gene unclear. With 5 bases removed from V and 1 base from J, the gap between germline ends came to 11 bases. Germline V gives CDR1 SGHVS, CDR2 FQNEAQ. The CDR3 length is 14 residues. CDR3 region: CASSIGTSNTEAFF. In DNA form, the CDR3 reads TGTGCCAGCAGCATTGGCACCTCGAACACTGAAGCTTTCTTT.

The CDR3 nucleotides read TGTGCCAGCAGCGAAACCCCAGGGGTAACGTCGGAAGCTTTCTTT. Translated: CASSETPGVTSEAFF. J is TRBJ1-1 and V is TRBV2; possible D gene TRBD1, 6 bases. The CDR3 has 15 residues. The germline gives CDR1 SNHLY, CDR2 FYNNEI. The ends were cut back, 6 bases at V and 8 bases at J, with 22 bases in the middle. The full variable domain, with the rest looked up from reference TRBV2 and TRBJ1-1, is EPEVTQTPSHQVTQMGQEVILRCVPISNHLYFYWYRQILGQKVEFLVSFYNNEISEKSEIFDDQFSVERPDGSNFTLKIRSTKLEDSAMYFCASSETPGVTSEAFFGQGTRLTVV.

This clone was detected a few times. This chain uses TRBV19 with TRBJ1-1, with 9 bases fitting TRBD1. CDR1 and CDR2 (germline): LNHDA, SQIVND (reference sequence). The CDR3 spans 15 residues. Trimming cost V 4 bases and J 5 bases; bases outside gene matches: 8. CDR3 loop: CASSTHNRGPTEAFF. The CDR3, as DNA: TGTGCCAGTAGTACCCATAACAGGGGGCCGACTGAAGCTTTCTTT. The complete variable domain, with remaining parts taken from reference TRBV19 and TRBJ1-1, reads DGGITQSPKYLFRKEGQNVTLSCEQNLNHDAMYWYRQDPGQGLRLIYYSQIVNDFQKGDIAEGYSVSREKKESFPLTVTSAQKNPTAFYLCASSTHNRGPTEAFFGQGTRLTVV.

This sequence joins TRBV2 and TRBJ2-3; tentative D call: TRBD2 (7 bases). Germline V CDR1 and CDR2: SNHLY, FYNNEI. This CDR3 has 15 amino acids. V was shortened by 7 bases and J by 2 bases, with 16 bases between the two germline ends. CDR3 DNA sequence: TGTGCCAGCAAATATGGAGGGGGGGCCACAGATACGCAGTATTTT. It specifies CASKYGGGATDTQYF.

This sequence joins TRBV27 and TRBJ2-2, with D hard to call. V gave up 8 bases and J gave up 2 bases, with 6 bases separating them. This CDR3 contains 12 residues. Germline V lookup: CDR1 MNHEY, CDR2 SMNVEV (reference sequence). CDR3 DNA: TGTGCCAGCTACAGTAACACCGGGGAGCTGTTTTTT. Its translation: CASYSNTGELFF.

The genes are TRBV28 and TRBJ2-3; the D is unclear. This CDR3 is 13 amino acids long. Germline CDR1 reads MDHEN; CDR2 reads SYDVKM. The V end was cut by 3 bases, the J end by 2 bases, with 6 bases between. The CDR3 sequence is CASSFPYTDTQYF. CDR3 DNA: TGTGCCAGCAGTTTCCCTTACACAGATACGCAGTATTTT.

V is TRBV2 and J is TRBJ2-1; 7 nucleotides align to TRBD1. Germline V gene data show CDR1 as SNHLY and CDR2 as FYNNEI. V trimming: 8 bases; J trimming: 2 bases; junction bases outside the gene matches: 3. This CDR3 has 13 residues. CDR3 coding DNA: TGTGCCAGCTTCAGGGGGACCTACAATGAGCAGTTCTTC. This translates into CASFRGTYNEQFF.

In its sample, this clone was seen once. V is TRBV15 and J is TRBJ2-1; 9 bases agree with TRBD2. Germline CDR1 and CDR2: LNHNV and YYDKDF (reference sequence). There are 15 residues in the CDR3. Trimming cost V 8 bases and J 4 bases; bases outside gene matches: 9. The CDR3, as DNA: TGTGCCACCCAGGAGCGGGGGGAACCGTACAATGAGCAGTTCTTC. Protein: CATQERGEPYNEQFF.

The chain links TRBV6-2 or TRBV6-3 to TRBJ1-5; no clear D gene. Germline CDR1 reads MNHEY; CDR2 reads SVGEGT. CDR3 size: 13 residues. Deletions cut 2 bases from V and 6 bases from J, with 8 bases between. The CDR3 DNA follows: TGTGCCAGCAGTTACGATGAACTTCAGCCCCAGCATTTT. This translates into CASSYDELQPQHF.

The rearrangement uses TRBV4-1 and TRBJ1-3; the D gene is possibly TRBD1 (5 bases). The germline CDR1 and CDR2 sequences are MGHRA and YSYEKL. Between the trimmed V and J ends, which lost 5 bases and 2 bases, there was a span of 10 bases. This CDR3 spans 14 amino acids. CDR3 in amino acids: CASSIPGAGNTIYF. DNA for the CDR3: TGCGCCAGCAGCATCCCGGGGGCTGGAAACACCATATATTTT.

Concerning this clone: Likely a read error: the CDR3 ends without its conserved phenylalanine or tryptophan. The DNA is omitted, as the CDR3 cannot be located on it reliably, and the CDR3 follows TCRdb's listing. The chain links TRBV7-7 to TRBJ2-3; the listed D gene, TRBD2, was not tested against the DNA. Germline loops: CDR1 SSHAT, CDR2 FNYEAQ (reference sequence). The CDR3 is 13 amino acids in total, end residues counted. CDR3: CASSATSGGIKLP.

This chain uses TRBV4-1 with TRBJ2-7; D gene ambiguous. The germline V and J ends were trimmed by 0 bases and 1 base, with 7 bases remaining between them. Germline values: CDR1 MGHRA, CDR2 YSYEKL. This CDR3 is built from 14 residues. CDR3 nucleotide sequence: TGCGCCAGCAGCCAAGACATGGCTTCCTACGAGCAGTACTTC. Residues: CASSQDMASYEQYF.

This clone showed up many times. CDR3 amino acids: CASSMRRAITEAFF. The CDR3 coding sequence is TGTGCCAGTAGTATGCGGCGGGCCATAACTGAAGCTTTCTTT. The chain carries TRBV19 and TRBJ1-1; D ambiguous. V was pared by 3 bases and J by 5 bases, with 13 bases between. CDR3 length: 14 amino acids. Germline V gives CDR1 LNHDA, CDR2 SQIVND (reference sequence).

This chain's CDR3 is CASSPNSGQGARGYTF. CDR3 bases: TGTGCCAGCAGTCCCAACTCGGGCCAGGGGGCGAGAGGCTACACCTTC. V usage is TRBV27 and J usage is TRBJ1-2; 8 nucleotides line up with TRBD1. The germline gives CDR1 MNHEY, CDR2 SMNVEV (reference sequence). This CDR3 is built from 16 residues. Trimming took 5 bases from V and 8 from J; bases not matched to a gene: 16.

The V gene is TRBV5-1, the J gene TRBJ1-1; D is possibly TRBD1 (5 bases). This CDR3 has 15 residues. Germline V CDR1 and CDR2: SGHRS, YFSETQ. Trimming removed 3 bases from V and 4 bases from J, with 16 bases in between. The CDR3 region has the DNA TGCGCCAGCAGCTCCATTGGGGGGTCCGGCACTGAAGCTTTCTTT. Its protein product is CASSSIGGSGTEAFF.

The V gene is TRBV6-5, the J gene TRBJ2-7, with 10 bases that match TRBD1. This CDR3 has 15 amino acids. With 4 bases clipped from V and 10 bases from J, the junction kept 13 bases outside the gene matches. Germline CDR1 and CDR2: MNHEY and SVGAGI. CDR3 amino acids: CASSSPRDRGIEQYF. The CDR3 coding sequence is TGTGCCAGCAGTTCCCCGCGGGACAGGGGAATCGAACAGTACTTC.

J is TRBJ1-3 and V is TRBV5-1; tentatively, D is TRBD1 (5 bases). The V gene lost 4 bases and the J gene lost 3 bases, with 17 bases spanning the gap. The CDR3 has 16 amino acids. The V gene's germline CDR1 is SGHRS and CDR2 YFSETQ. The chain's CDR3 is CASSLAAGGGGNTIYF. The CDR3 bases are TGCGCCAGCAGCCTTGCCGCGGGGGGAGGTGGAAACACCATATATTTT.

The V and J genes are TRBV9 and TRBJ2-3, with 9 bases matching TRBD2. The germline CDR1 and CDR2 sequences are SGDLS and YYNGEE. The CDR3 runs to 18 residues. J gave up 2 bases and V 0 bases, and 10 bases lay outside the gene matches. The CDR3 DNA reads TGTGCCAGCAGCGTAGCTGGAACTAGCGGGTGGAACACAGATACGCAGTATTTT. Translation gives CASSVAGTSGWNTDTQYF.

A remark on this clone: At one boundary the junction diverges from the germline segment, which might be a read error. The CDR3 DNA reads TGCGCCAGCAGCCTGGATACTAGCGGGGTCTCGGATTTT. Amino acid sequence: CASSLDTSGVSDF. The V call is TRBV5-1, the J call TRBJ2-3; 10 bases line up with TRBD2. Germline V gene lookup returns CDR1 SGHRS and CDR2 YFSETQ. The CDR3 sequence is 13 residues long.

The sample holds a few counts of this clone. The rearrangement links TRBV11-2 to TRBJ2-3, with 9 bases matching TRBD2. The V gene end was trimmed by 2 bases and the J gene end by 2 bases; junction bases not matched to a gene: 5. The V gene's germline CDR1 is SGHAT and CDR2 FQNNGV. The CDR3 is 16 amino acids. The CDR3 DNA follows: TGTGCCAGCAGCTTAATGGGCGGGGGGGCCACAGATACGCAGTATTTT. Translated, it gives CASSLMGGGATDTQYF.

This chain links TRBV19 with TRBJ2-6; D call uncertain. Germline V gene sequence: CDR1 LNHDA, CDR2 SQIVND (reference sequence). The CDR3 contains 15 residues. V lost 5 bases and J 1 base, leaving 9 bases between the germline ends. The CDR3 protein is CASSLEVSGANVLTF. CDR3 sequence (DNA): TGTGCCAGTAGTCTTGAGGTGTCTGGGGCCAACGTCCTGACTTTC.